This TCR beta chain was observed in a study of OX40 agonist ivuxolimab in advanced cancers. Some clones are missing from TCRdb's copy, which holds only in-frame ones; the method was immunoSEQ multiplex PCR. This table holds 50,000 to 70,000 clones, approximately 90% found once. The specimen was CD4+ or CD8+ T cells sorted from blood, collected in a trial of the OX40 agonist ivuxolimab. The receptor was isolated from an adult with an advanced solid tumor such as melanoma, head and neck, liver or kidney cancer.

CDR3 region: CASASWAGGDEQYF. In nucleotides, the CDR3 is TGCGCCAGCGCCTCCTGGGCGGGGGGCGACGAGCAGTACTTC. V is TRBV5-1 and J is TRBJ2-7, with 8 positions matching TRBD2. Unmatched junction bases numbered 11, after V lost 7 bases and J lost 5 bases. The CDR3 is 14 residues long. Germline V CDR1 and CDR2: SGHRS, YFSETQ.